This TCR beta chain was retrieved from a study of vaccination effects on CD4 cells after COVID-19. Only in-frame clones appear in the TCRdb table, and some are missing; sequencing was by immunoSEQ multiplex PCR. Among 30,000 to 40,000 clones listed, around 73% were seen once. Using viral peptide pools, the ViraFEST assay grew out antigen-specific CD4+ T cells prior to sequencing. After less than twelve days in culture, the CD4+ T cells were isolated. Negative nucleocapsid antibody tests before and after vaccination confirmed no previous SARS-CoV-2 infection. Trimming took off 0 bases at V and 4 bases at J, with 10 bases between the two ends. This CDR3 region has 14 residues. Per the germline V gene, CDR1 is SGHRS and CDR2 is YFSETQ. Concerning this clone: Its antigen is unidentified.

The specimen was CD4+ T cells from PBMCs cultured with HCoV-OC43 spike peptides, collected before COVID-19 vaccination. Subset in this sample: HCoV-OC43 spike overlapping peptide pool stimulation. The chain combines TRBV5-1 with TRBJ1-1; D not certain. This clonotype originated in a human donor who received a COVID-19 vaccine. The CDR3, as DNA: TGCGCCAGCAGCTTGGGGGCCCGGGGCACTGAAGCTTTCTTT. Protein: CASSLGARGTEAFF.